This TCR beta chain is drawn from a study of type 1 regulatory T cells. About the research overall: An in vitro protocol generated T-allo10, a Tr1-enriched, alloantigen-specific CD4 T cell product.

TCRdb re-called the reads with MiXCR, one entry per CDR3 protein. Among roughly 68,000 distinct CDR3 sequences, around 57% were seen once, and the ten largest hold 7.6%. In germline, CDR1 is MDHEN, CDR2 SYDVKM. The CDR3 has 12 amino acids. Trimming removed 6 bases at V and 6 bases at J, with 10 bases between. On this clonotype: Its specificity is unknown.

T-allo10 cells from the graft donor were described as anergic, host-alloantigen-specific, and alloantigen-specific suppressors. The sequencing sample was made of cultured T cells, either the whole culture or a sorted T cell fraction (not recorded which). Indicated subset: Tr1-enriched cell product generated in vitro against host alloantigens. The receptor's source is a human donor in good health. This chain links TRBV28 with TRBJ2-3; D ambiguous. In nucleotides, the CDR3 is TGTGCCAGCAGAACTGCGCTGGATACGCAGTATTTT. It specifies CASRTALDTQYF.